This note documents a single TCR beta chain sequence. TCRdb keeps only in-frame clones here, not all; method: immunoSEQ multiplex PCR. The repertoire includes about 75,000 clones, around nine tenths of them detected once, and about 0.45% sits in the top ten. This record belongs to a study of T cell changes during pregnancy in multiple sclerosis. The length of the CDR3 is 16 residues. The TCR sequence derives from a female donor with multiple sclerosis, enrolled in a pregnancy study. The sample was CD4+ T cells from peripheral blood mononuclear cells, taken before pregnancy. V usage is TRBV12-2 and J usage is TRBJ1-5; TRBD1, the D gene given by the table, was not confirmed from the DNA. TRBV12-2 is a recognized pseudogene. CDR3 residues: CASRLAGGRIGQPQHF. For the CDR3, the DNA is TGTGCAAGTCGCTTGGCAGGGGGCAGGATAGGTCAGCCCCAGCATTTT.